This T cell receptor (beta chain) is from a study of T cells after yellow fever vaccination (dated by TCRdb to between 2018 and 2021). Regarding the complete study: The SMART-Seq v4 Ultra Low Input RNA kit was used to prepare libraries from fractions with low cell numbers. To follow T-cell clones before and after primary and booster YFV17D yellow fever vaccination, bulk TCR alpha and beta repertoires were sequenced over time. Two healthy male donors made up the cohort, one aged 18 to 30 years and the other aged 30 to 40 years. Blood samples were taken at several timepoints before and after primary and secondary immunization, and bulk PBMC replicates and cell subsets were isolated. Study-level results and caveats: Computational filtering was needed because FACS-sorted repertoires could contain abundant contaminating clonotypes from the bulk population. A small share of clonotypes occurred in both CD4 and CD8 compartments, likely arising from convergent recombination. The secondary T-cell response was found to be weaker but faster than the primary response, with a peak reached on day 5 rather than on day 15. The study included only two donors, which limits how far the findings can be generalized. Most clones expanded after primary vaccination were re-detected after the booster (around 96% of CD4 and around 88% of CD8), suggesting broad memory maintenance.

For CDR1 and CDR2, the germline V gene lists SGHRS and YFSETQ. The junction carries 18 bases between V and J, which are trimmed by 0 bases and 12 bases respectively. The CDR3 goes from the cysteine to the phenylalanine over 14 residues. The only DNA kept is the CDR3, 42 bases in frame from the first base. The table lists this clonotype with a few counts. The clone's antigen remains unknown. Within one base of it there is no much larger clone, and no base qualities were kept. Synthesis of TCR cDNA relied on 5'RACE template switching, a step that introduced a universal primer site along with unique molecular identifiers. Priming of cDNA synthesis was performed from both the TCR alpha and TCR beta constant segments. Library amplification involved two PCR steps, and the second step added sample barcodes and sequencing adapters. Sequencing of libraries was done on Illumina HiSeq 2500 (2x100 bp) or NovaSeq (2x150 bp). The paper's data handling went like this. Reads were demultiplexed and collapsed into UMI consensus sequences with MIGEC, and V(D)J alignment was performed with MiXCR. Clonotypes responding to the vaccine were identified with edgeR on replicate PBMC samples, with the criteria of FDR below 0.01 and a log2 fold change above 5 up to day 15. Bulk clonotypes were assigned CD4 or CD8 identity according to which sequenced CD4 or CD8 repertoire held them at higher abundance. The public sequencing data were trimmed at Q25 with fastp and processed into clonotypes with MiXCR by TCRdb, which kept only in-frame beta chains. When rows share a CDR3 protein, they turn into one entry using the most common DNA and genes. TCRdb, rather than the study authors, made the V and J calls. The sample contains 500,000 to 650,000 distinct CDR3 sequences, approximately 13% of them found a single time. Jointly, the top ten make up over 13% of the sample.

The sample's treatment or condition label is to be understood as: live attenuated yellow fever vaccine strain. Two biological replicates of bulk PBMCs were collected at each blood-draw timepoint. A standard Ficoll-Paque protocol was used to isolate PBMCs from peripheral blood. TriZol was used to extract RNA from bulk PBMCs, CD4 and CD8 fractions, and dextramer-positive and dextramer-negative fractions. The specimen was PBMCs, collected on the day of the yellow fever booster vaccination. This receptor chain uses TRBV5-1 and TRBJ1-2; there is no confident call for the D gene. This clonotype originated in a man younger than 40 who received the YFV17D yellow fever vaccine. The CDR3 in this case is CASSLGAPGIEDTF. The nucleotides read TGCGCCAGCAGCTTGGGGGCTCCCGGAATTGAGGACACCTTC.